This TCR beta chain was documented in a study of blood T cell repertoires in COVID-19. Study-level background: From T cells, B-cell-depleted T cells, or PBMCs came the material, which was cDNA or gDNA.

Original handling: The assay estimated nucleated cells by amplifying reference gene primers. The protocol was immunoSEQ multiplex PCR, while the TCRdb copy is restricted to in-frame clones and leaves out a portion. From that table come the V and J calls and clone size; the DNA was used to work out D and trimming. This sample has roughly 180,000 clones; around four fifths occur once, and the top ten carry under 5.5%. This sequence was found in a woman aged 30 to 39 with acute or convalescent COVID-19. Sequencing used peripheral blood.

The CDR3, as DNA: TGTGCCAGCAGCAAAGGGATGGGGGGGCCCTACGAGCAGTACTTC. As protein: CASSKGMGGPYEQYF. The chain joins TRBV7-2 to TRBJ2-7; maybe TRBD2 (7 bases). Trimming removed 5 bases at V and 2 bases at J, with 16 bases between. CDR3 length equals 15 residues. Germline loops: CDR1 SGHTA, CDR2 FQGNSA.